In its sample, the clone carrying this TCR beta chain was seen a few times. What it binds is unknown. The source of the sample is a study of response to subunit inactivated influenza vaccine. MiXCR, run by TCRdb on the RT-PCR reads, gives a single entry per CDR3 protein. The data contain around 540,000 distinct CDR3 sequences, about an eighth of them singletons. Findings of the study overall: Authors suggested each seasonal influenza vaccination recruits few new T cells.

The CDR3 is 17 residues long. CDR1 is MGHRA, CDR2 YSYEKL, per germline. The V end lost 0 bases, the J end lost 1 base, and 16 bases lay between the germline ends. The TCR was taken from a man aged 45-65 years who received an inactivated influenza vaccine. The specimen was PBMCs from blood, collected on the day of vaccination. This chain joins TRBV4-1 and TRBJ2-7, with D maybe TRBD1 (5 bases). CDR3 bases: TGCGCCAGCAGCCAAGAAATCGACAGAATTTATTCCTACGAGCAGTACTTC. Translation gives CASSQEIDRIYSYEQYF.